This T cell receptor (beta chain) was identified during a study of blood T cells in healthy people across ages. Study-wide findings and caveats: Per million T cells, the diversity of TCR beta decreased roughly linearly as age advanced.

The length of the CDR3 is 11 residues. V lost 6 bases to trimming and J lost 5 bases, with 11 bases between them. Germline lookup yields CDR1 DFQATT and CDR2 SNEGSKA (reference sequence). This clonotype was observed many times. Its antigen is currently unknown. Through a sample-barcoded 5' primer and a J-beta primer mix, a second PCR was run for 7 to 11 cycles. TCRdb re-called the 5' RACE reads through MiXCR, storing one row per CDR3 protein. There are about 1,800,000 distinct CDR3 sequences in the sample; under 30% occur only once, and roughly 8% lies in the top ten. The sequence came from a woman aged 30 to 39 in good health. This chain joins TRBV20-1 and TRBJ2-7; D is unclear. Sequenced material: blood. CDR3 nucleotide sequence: TGCAGTGCCCCGTCCCAGGACGAGCAGTACTTC. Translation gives CSAPSQDEQYF.